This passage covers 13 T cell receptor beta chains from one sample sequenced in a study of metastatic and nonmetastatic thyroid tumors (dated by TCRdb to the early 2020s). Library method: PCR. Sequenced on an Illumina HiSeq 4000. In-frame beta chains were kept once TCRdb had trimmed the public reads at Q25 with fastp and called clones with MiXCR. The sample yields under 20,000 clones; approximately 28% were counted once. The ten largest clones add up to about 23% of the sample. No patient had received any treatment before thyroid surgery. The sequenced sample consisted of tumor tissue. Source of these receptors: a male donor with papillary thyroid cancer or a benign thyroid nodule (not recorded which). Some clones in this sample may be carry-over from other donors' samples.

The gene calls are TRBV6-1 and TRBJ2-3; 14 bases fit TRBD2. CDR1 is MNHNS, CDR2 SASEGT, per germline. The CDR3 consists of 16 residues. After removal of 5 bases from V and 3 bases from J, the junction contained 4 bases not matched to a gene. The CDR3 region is CASSTGTSGRTDTQYF. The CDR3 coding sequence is TGTGCCAGCAGTACCGGGACTAGCGGGAGAACAGATACGCAGTATTTT.

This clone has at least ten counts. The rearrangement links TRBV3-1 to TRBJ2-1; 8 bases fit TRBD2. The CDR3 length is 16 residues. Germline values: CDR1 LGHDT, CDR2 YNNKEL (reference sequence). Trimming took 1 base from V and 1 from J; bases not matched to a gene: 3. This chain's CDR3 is CASSQARGASYNEQFF. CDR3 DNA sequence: TGTGCCAGCAGCCAAGCGCGGGGGGCGTCCTACAATGAGCAGTTCTTC.

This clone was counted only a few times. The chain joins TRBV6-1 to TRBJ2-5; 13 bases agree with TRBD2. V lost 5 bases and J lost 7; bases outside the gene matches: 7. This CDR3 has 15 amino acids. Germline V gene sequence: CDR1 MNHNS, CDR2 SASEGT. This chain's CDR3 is CASSPGLAGVGTQYF. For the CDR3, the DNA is TGTGCCAGCAGTCCCGGACTAGCGGGAGTGGGGACCCAGTACTTC.

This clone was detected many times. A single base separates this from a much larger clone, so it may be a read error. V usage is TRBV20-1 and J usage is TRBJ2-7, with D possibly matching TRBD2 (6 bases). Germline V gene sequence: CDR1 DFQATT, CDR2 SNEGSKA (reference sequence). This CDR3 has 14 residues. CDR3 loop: CRAPRRGSSYEQYF. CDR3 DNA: TGCAGGGCCCCCCGACGGGGGAGCTCCTACGAGCAGTACTTC.

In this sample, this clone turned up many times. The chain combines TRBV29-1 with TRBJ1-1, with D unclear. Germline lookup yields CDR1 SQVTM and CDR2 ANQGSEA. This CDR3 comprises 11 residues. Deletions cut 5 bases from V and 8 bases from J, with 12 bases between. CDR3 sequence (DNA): TGCAGCGTTTTGGGGAAGCCCGAAGCTTTCTTT. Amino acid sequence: CSVLGKPEAFF.

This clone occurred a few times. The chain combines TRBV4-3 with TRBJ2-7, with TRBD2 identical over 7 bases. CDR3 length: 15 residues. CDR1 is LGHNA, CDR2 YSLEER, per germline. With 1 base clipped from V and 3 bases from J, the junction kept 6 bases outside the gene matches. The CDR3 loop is CASSQVASGNYEQYF. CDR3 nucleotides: TGCGCCAGCAGCCAAGTGGCTAGCGGAAACTACGAGCAGTACTTC.

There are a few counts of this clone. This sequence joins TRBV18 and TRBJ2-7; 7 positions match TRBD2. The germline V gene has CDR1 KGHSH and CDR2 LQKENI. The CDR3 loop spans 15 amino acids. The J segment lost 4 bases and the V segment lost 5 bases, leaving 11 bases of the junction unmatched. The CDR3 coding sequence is TGTGCCAGCTCATCCCCGGGAGGTAGTGGGTACGAGCAGTACTTC. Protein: CASSSPGGSGYEQYF.

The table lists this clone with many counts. CDR3 sequence: CASSQARLGDNEQFF. The CDR3 coding sequence is TGTGCCAGCAGCCAAGCCCGGCTAGGAGACAATGAGCAGTTCTTC. The V gene is TRBV13, the J gene TRBJ2-1, with D hard to call. V lost 5 bases to trimming and J lost 5 bases, with 16 bases between them. The CDR3 covers 15 residues. Per the germline V gene, CDR1 is PRHDT and CDR2 is FYEKMQ (reference sequence).

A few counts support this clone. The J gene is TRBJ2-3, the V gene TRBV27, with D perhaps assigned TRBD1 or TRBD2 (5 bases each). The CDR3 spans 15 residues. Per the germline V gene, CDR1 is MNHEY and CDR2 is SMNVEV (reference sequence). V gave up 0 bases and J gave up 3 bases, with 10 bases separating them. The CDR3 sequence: CASSLSGRGTDTQYF. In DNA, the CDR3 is TGTGCCAGCAGTTTATCGGGACGGGGAACAGATACGCAGTATTTT.

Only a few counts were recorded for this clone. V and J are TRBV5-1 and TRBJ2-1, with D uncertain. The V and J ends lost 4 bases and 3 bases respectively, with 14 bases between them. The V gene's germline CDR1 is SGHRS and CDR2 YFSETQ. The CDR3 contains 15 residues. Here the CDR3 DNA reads TGCGCCAGCAGCGCCTCTAGTGATATCTACAATGAGCAGTTCTTC. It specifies CASSASSDIYNEQFF.

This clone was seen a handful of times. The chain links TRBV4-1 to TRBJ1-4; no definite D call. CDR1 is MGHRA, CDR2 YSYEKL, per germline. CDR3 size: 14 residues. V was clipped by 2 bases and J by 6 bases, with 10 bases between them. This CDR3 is CASSQYQTDEKLFF. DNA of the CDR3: TGCGCCAGCAGCCAATATCAGACTGATGAAAAACTGTTTTTT.

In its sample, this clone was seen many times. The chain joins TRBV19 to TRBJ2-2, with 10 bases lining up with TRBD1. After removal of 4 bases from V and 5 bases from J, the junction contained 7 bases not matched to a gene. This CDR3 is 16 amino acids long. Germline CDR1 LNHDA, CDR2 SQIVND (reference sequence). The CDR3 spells CASSRAGTGATGELFF. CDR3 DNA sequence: TGTGCCAGTAGTAGGGCCGGGACAGGGGCTACCGGGGAGCTGTTTTTT.

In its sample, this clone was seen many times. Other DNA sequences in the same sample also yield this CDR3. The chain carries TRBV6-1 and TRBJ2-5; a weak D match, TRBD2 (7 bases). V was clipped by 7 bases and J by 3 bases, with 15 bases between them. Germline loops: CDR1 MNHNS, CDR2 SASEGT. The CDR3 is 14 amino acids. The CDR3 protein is CASTQRGGEETQYF. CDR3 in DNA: TGTGCCAGCACCCAAAGGGGGGGGGAAGAGACCCAGTACTTC.